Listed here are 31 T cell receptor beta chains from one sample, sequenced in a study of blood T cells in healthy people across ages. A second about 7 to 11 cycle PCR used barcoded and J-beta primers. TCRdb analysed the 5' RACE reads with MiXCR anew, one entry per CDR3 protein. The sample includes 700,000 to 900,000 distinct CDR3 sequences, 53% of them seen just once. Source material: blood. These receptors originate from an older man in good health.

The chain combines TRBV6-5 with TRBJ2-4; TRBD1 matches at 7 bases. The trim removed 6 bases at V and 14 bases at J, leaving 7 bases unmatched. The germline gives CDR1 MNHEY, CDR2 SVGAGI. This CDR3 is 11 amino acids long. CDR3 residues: CASRKTGWEYF. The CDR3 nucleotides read TGTGCCAGCAGGAAGACAGGGTGGGAGTACTTC.

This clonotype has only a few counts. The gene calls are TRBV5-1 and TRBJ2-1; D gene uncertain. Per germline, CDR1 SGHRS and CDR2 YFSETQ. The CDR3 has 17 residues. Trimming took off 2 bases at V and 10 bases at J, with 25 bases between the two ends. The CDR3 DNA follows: TGCGCCAGCAGCTTTACGGTCCCCCTCTCCGGACCAGCCGAGCAGTTCTTC. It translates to CASSFTVPLSGPAEQFF.

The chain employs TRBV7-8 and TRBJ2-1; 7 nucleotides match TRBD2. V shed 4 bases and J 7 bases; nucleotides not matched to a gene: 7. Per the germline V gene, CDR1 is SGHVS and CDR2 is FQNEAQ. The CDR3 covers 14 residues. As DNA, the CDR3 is TGTGCCAGCAGCTACGGGACTATTGCGAATGAGCAGTTCTTC. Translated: CASSYGTIANEQFF.

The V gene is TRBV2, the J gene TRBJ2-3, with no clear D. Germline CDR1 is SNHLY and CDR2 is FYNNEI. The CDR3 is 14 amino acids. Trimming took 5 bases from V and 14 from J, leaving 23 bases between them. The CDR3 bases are TGTGCCAGCAGTCGGGCAGAGGAGCACAGATACGCGTATTTT. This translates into CASSRAEEHRYAYF.

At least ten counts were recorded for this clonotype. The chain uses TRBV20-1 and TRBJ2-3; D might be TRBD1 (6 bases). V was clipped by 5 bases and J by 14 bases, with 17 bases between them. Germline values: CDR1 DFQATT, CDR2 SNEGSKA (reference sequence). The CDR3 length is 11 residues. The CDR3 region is CSASQGRYAYF. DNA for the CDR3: TGCAGTGCTTCGCAGGGGAGATACGCGTATTTT.

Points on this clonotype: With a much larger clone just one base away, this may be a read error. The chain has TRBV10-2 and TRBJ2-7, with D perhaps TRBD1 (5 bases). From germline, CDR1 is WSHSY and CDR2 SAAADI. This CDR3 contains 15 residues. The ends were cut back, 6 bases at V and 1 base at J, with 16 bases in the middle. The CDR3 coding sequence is TGCGCCAGCAGCCCTACTATTCCAGGGTCCTACGAGCAGTACTTC. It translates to CASSPTIPGSYEQYF.

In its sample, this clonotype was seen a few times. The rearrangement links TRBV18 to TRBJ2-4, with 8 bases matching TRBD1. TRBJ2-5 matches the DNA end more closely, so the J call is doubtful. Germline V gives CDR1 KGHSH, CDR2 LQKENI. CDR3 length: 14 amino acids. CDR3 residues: CATTGQGRRETQYF. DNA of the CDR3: TGTGCCACCACCGGACAGGGACGGAGAGAGACCCAGTACTTC.

The CDR3 DNA is TGTGCCAGCTCAGAAGGTCCGGGACAGTTTTACGAGCAGTACTTC. Protein product: CASSEGPGQFYEQYF. The chain joins TRBV18 to TRBJ2-7; 7 bases are shared with TRBD1. The CDR3 runs to 15 residues. J was trimmed by 4 bases and V by 5 bases; bases with no gene match: 11. Germline V CDR1 and CDR2: KGHSH, LQKENI.

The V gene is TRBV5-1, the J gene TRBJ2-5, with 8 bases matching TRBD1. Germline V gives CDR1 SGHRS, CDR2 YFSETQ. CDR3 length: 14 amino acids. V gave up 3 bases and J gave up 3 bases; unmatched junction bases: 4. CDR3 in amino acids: CASSWGTGKETQYF. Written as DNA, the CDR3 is TGCGCCAGCAGCTGGGGGACAGGAAAAGAGACCCAGTACTTC.

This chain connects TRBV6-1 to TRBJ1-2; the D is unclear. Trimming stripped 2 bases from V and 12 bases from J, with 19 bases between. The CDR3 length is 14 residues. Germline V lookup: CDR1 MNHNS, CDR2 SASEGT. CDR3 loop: CASSEKLNGGVDTF. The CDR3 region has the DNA TGTGCCAGCAGTGAAAAGTTGAACGGCGGAGTGGACACCTTC.

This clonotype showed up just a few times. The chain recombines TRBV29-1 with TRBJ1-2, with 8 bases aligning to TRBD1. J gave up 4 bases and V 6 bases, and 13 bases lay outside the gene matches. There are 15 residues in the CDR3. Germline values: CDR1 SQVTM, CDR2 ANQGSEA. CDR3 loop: CSVKLAGGIGYGYTF. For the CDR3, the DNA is TGCAGCGTGAAACTCGCAGGGGGCATCGGCTATGGCTACACCTTC.

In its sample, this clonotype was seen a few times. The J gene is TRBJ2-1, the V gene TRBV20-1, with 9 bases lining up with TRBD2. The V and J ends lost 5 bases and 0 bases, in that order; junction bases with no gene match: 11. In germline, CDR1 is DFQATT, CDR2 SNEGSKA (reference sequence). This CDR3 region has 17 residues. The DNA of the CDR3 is TGCAGTGCTCAGTCTATAGCGGGAGCTAGCTCCTACAATGAGCAGTTCTTC. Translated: CSAQSIAGASSYNEQFF.

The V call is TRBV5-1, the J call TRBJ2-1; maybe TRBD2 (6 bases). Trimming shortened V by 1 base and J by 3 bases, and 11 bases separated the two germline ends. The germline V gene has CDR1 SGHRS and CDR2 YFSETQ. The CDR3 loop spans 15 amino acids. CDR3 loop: CASSLRGVDYNEQFF. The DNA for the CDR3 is TGCGCCAGCAGCTTGCGCGGGGTGGACTACAATGAGCAGTTCTTC.

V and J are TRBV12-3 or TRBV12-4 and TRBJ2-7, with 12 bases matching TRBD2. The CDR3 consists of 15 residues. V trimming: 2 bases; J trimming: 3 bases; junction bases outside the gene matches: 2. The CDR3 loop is CASSLRTSGIYEQYF. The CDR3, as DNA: TGTGCCAGCAGTTTAAGGACTAGCGGGATCTACGAGCAGTACTTC.

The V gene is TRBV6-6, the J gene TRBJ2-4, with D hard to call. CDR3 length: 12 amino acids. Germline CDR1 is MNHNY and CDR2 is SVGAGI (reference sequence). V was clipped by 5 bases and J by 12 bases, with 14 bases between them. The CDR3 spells CASSDSLFGQYF. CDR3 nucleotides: TGTGCCAGCAGTGATTCCCTATTTGGTCAGTACTTC.

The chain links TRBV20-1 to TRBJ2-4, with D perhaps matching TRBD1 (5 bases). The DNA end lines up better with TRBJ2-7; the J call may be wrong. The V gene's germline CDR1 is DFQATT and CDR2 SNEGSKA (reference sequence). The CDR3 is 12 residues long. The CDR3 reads CSARHRFNEQYF. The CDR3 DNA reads TGCAGTGCACGGCACAGGTTTAACGAGCAGTACTTC.

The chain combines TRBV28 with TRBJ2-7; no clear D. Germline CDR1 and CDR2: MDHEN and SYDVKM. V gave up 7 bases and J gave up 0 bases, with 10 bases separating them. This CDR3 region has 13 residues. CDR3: CASKEGFSYEQYF. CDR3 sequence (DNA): TGTGCCAGCAAGGAAGGGTTCTCCTACGAGCAGTACTTC.

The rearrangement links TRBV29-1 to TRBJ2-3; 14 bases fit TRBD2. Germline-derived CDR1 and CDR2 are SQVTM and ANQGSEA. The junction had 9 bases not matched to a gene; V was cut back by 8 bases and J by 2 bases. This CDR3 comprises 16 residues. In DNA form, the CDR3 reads TGCAGCTCCTGGACTAGCGGGAGGAAGCACACAGATACGCAGTATTTT. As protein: CSSWTSGRKHTDTQYF.

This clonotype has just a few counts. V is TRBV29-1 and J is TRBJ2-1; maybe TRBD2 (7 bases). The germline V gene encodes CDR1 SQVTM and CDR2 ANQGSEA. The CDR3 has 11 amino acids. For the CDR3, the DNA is TGCACCGCAGGGGAGGGCAATGAGCAGTTCTTC. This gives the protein CTAGEGNEQFF.

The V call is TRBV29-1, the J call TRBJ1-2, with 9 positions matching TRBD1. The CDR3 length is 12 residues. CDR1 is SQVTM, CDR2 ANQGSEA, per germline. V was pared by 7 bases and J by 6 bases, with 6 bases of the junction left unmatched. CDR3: CSAAGTGHGYTF. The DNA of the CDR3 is TGCAGCGCCGCCGGGACAGGGCATGGCTACACCTTC.

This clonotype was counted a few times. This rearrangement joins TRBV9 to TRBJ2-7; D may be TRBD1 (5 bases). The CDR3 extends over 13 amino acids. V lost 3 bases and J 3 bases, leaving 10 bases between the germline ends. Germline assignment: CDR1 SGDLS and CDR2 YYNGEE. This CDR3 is CASSGQNLYEQYF. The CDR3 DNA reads TGTGCCAGCAGCGGACAGAACCTCTACGAGCAGTACTTC.

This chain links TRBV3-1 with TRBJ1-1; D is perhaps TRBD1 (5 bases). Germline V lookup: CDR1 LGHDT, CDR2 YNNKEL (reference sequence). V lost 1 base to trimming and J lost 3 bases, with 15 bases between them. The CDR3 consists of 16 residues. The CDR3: CASSQVGRVGHTEAFF. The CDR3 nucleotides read TGTGCCAGCAGCCAAGTTGGGAGGGTGGGGCACACTGAAGCTTTCTTT.

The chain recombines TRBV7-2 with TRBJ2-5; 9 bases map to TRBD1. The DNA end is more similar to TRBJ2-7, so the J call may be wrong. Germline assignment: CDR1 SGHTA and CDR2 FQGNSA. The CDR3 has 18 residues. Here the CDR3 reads CASSPLGQGKPVVDEQYF. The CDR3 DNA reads TGTGCCAGCAGTCCGTTGGGACAGGGAAAGCCCGTCGTGGACGAGCAGTACTTC.

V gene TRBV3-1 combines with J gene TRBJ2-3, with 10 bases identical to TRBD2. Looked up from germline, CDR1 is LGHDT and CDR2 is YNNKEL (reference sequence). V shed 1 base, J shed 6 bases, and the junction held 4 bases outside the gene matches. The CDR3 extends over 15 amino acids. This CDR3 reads CASSQVSGRPDTQYF. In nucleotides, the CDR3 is TGTGCCAGCAGCCAAGTTAGCGGGAGGCCGGATACGCAGTATTTT.

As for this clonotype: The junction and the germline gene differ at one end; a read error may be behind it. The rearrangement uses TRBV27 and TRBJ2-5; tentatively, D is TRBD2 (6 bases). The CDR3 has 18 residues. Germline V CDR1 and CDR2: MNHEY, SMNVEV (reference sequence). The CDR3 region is CATSPGSRSAGRQETQYF. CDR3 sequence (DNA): TGTGCCACCAGTCCCGGATCTCGGAGTGCGGGGAGGCAAGAGACCCAGTACTTC.

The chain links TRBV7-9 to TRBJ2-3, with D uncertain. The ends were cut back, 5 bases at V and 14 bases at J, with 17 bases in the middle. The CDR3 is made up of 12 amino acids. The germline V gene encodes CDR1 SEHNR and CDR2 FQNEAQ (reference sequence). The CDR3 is CASSRDERYAYF. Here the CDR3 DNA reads TGTGCCAGCAGCCGAGACGAGAGATACGCGTATTTT. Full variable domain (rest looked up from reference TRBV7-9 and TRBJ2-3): DTGVSQNPRHKITKRGQNVTFRCDPISEHNRLYWYRQTLGQGPEFLTYFQNEAQLEKSRLLSDRFSAERPKGSFSTLEIQRTEQGDSAMYLCASSRDERYAYFGPGTRLTVL.

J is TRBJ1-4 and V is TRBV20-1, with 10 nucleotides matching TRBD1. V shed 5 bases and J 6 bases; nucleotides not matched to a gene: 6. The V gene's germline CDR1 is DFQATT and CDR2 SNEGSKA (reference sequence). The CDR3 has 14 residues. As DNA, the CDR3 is TGCAGTGCTGCATCCGGGACAGGGGATGAAAAACTGTTTTTT. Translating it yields CSAASGTGDEKLFF.

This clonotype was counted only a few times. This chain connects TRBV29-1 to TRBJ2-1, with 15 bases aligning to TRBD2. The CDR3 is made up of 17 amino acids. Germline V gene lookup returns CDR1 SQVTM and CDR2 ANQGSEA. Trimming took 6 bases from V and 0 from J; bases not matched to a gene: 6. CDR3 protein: CSVAGTSGRSSYNEQFF. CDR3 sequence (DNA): TGCAGCGTCGCAGGGACTAGCGGGAGGAGCTCCTACAATGAGCAGTTCTTC.

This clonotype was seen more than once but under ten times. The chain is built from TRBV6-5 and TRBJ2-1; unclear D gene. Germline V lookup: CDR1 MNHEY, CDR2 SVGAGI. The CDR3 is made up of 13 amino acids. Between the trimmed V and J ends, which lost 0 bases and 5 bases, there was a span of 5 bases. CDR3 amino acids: CASSYSMDNEQFF. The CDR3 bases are TGTGCCAGCAGTTACTCGATGGACAATGAGCAGTTCTTC.

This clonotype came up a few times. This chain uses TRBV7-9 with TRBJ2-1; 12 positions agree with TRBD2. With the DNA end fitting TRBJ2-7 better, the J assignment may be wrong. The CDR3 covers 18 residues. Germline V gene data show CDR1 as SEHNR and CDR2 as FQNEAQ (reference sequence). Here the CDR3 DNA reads TGTGCCAGCATCAACCGGGCTAGCGGGAGGGATTCCTACAATGAGCAGTACTTC. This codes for CASINRASGRDSYNEQYF.

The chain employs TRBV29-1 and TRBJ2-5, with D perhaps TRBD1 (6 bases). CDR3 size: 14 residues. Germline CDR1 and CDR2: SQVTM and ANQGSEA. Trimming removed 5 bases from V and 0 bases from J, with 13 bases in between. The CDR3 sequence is CSVPGQTYQETQYF. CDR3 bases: TGCAGCGTTCCGGGACAAACGTACCAAGAGACCCAGTACTTC.